This T cell receptor beta chain was recovered during a study of cytomegalovirus exposure and HLA in healthy donors. With respect to this clone: Its antigen is still unknown.

Study-wide results and caveats: Per a prior analysis, the majority of TCR beta V segments were productive roughly 90% or roughly 30% of the time.

Donors sampled were nominally healthy, though unrecorded immune exposures were likely. Use of 60 Vbeta and 13 Jbeta primers characterized the PCR. Sequencing used immunoSEQ multiplex PCR; TCRdb keeps in-frame clones, though not all of them. The sample consists of about 140,000 clones, 75% of them appearing once. This TCR was recovered from a man aged 25-45 years in good health and CMV-seronegative. The sample consisted of PBMCs.

CDR3 nucleotides: TGTGCCAGCAGCTTAATACAGGGGGCAAGCTATGGCTACACCTTC. It yields the protein CASSLIQGASYGYTF. The chain joins TRBV7-8 to TRBJ1-2; 9 positions match TRBD1. CDR1 is SGHVS and CDR2 is FQNEAQ in the germline V gene. The CDR3 totals 15 residues. Trimming took 2 bases from V and 4 from J; bases not matched to a gene: 5.